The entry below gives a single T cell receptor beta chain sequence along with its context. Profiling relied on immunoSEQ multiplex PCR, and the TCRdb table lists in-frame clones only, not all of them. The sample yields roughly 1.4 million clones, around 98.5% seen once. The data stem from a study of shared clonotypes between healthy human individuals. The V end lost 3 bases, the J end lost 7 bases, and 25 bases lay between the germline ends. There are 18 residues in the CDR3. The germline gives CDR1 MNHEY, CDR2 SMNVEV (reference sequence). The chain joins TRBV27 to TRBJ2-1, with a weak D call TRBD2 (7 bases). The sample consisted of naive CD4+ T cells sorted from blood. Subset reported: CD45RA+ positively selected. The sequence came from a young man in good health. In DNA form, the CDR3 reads TGTGCCAGCAGTTTTCGAGGGGGGGAGGGCCTTCAGTGGAATGAGCAGTTCTTC. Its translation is CASSFRGGEGLQWNEQFF.